These 10 T cell receptor beta chains were all obtained from the same sample, sequenced in a study of T cell clonotyping in hematopoietic cell transplantation. TCRdb's copy holds only in-frame clones and misses some; the assay was immunoSEQ multiplex PCR. The sample consists of about 36,000 clones, 75% to 90% of them appearing once. What was sequenced was peripheral blood mononuclear cells. The source is a woman aged 40 to 50 in good health. Some clones in this sample may be carry-over from other donors' samples.

This clone was detected only a few times. This chain links TRBV7-6 with TRBJ2-1, with a tentative D call TRBD2 (5 bases). The CDR3 covers 14 residues. Germline V lookup: CDR1 SGHVS, CDR2 FNYEAQ. V lost 5 bases to trimming and J lost 7 bases, with 15 bases between them. The CDR3 nucleotides read TGTGCCAGCAGCCCCTCTGGAGGAAGGAATGAGCAGTTCTTC. It codes for CASSPSGGRNEQFF.

The chain employs TRBV5-1 and TRBJ2-5; 11 bases line up with TRBD2. Germline lookup yields CDR1 SGHRS and CDR2 YFSETQ. The CDR3 runs 14 residues. V dropped 5 bases and J dropped 4; count of bases not matched to a gene: 4. CDR3 nucleotide sequence: TGCGCCAGCAGTAGCGGGAGGGGTTCAGAGACCCAGTACTTC. It encodes CASSSGRGSETQYF.

The V gene is TRBV19, the J gene TRBJ1-1; possibly TRBD1 for D (6 bases). The CDR3 has 13 amino acids. V dropped 3 bases and J dropped 3 bases, with 8 bases sitting between them. Germline V gene lookup returns CDR1 LNHDA and CDR2 SQIVND (reference sequence). The CDR3 reads CASSMNRDTEAFF. The CDR3 DNA reads TGTGCCAGTAGTATGAACAGGGACACTGAAGCTTTCTTT.

CDR3 sequence (DNA): TGTGCCAGCAGGGATCCCGGGACAGGGGGTGAAAAACTGTTTTTT. It specifies CASRDPGTGGEKLFF. This chain links TRBV28 with TRBJ1-4; 11 bases align to TRBD1. The CDR3 length is 15 residues. The V gene end was trimmed by 6 bases and the J gene end by 7 bases; junction bases not matched to a gene: 7. CDR1 and CDR2 from the germline V gene are MDHEN and SYDVKM.

CDR3 protein: CASSQGKGYEQYF. CDR3 sequence (DNA): TGTGCCAGCAGCCAAGGGAAAGGGTACGAGCAGTACTTC. V gene TRBV4-2 combines with J gene TRBJ2-7; D call uncertain. Trimming stripped 1 base from V and 4 bases from J, with 8 bases between. CDR1 is LGHNA and CDR2 is YNFKEQ in the germline V gene. This CDR3 contains 13 residues.

The sample holds one count of this clone. The chain carries TRBV2 and TRBJ2-2, with 9 bases fitting TRBD2. After removal of 9 bases from V and 1 base from J, the junction contained 3 bases not matched to a gene. CDR3 length: 14 residues. CDR1 is SNHLY, CDR2 FYNNEI, per germline. The CDR3 region is CASRTSVNTGELFF. CDR3 nucleotide sequence: TGTGCCAGTAGGACTAGCGTGAACACCGGGGAGCTGTTTTTT.

The V and J genes are TRBV15 and TRBJ2-3, with D perhaps TRBD1 or TRBD2 (6 bases each). The V end was cut by 0 bases, the J end by 9 bases, with 22 bases between. The CDR3 has 17 residues. Germline CDR1 and CDR2: LNHNV and YYDKDF (reference sequence). The CDR3 loop is CATSRDLGGSGRETQYF. Written as DNA, the CDR3 is TGTGCCACCAGCAGAGATCTGGGGGGCTCAGGCCGGGAGACGCAGTATTTT. Together with reference TRBV15 and TRBJ2-3, the CDR3 gives the full variable domain: DAMVIQNPRYQVTQFGKPVTLSCSQTLNHNVMYWYQQKSSQAPKLLFHYYDKDFNNEADTPDNFQSRRPNTSFCFLDIRSPGLGDTAMYLCATSRDLGGSGRETQYFGPGTRLTVL.

The chain joins TRBV28 to TRBJ1-1; possibly TRBD1 for D (5 bases). Trimming took off 3 bases at V and 4 bases at J, with 12 bases between the two ends. CDR1 MDHEN and CDR2 SYDVKM come from the germline V gene. The CDR3 covers 14 residues. This chain's CDR3 is CASSFGGKSTEAFF. CDR3 DNA sequence: TGTGCCAGCAGTTTTGGGGGTAAAAGCACTGAAGCTTTCTTT.

This chain connects TRBV19 to TRBJ2-7; D gene unclear. Trimming left V 0 bases short and J 6 bases short, with 6 bases between. This CDR3 region has 12 residues. The V gene's germline CDR1 is LNHDA and CDR2 SQIVND (reference sequence). The CDR3 bases are TGTGCCAGTAGTATAGATAACACCGAGCAGTACTTC. It translates to CASSIDNTEQYF.

This clone has only one observation. The J gene is TRBJ2-1, the V gene TRBV19; D not certain. V lost 4 bases and J lost 12, with 10 bases in between. The CDR3 consists of 11 residues. The germline gives CDR1 LNHDA, CDR2 SQIVND (reference sequence). In nucleotides, the CDR3 is TGTGCCAGTAGTACACTAACTCGGCAGTTCTTC. Translation gives CASSTLTRQFF.